Presented here are 30 T cell receptor beta chains from one specimen sequenced in a study of blood T cells in healthy people across ages. Alongside a J-beta primer mix, a sample-barcoded 5' primer served in a second PCR lasting about 7 to 11 cycles. TCRdb re-called the 5' RACE reads through MiXCR, storing one row per CDR3 protein. The repertoire holds some 760,000 distinct CDR3 sequences, with around a quarter as singletons. The same data also contributed to another study, on T cells of mothers and their children.

Sequencing was carried out using blood. All receptors derive from a boy younger than 18 in good health.

The V call is TRBV28, the J call TRBJ2-1; TRBD1 is a possible D gene (5 bases). The CDR3 loop spans 17 amino acids. Germline CDR1 is MDHEN and CDR2 is SYDVKM. Trimming left V 2 bases short and J 0 bases short, with 14 bases between. The CDR3 protein is CASSLTTSDSSYNEQFF. The CDR3 DNA sequence: TGTGCCAGCAGTTTAACAACTTCTGACAGCTCCTACAATGAGCAGTTCTTC.

J is TRBJ2-5 and V is TRBV27; 11 bases are shared with TRBD1. Germline values: CDR1 MNHEY, CDR2 SMNVEV (reference sequence). Trimming removed 6 bases from V and 5 bases from J; junction bases left unmatched: 5. This CDR3 is built from 14 residues. The DNA for the CDR3 is TGTGCCAGCAGCTGGGACAGGGGGGTTGAGACCCAGTACTTC. This gives the protein CASSWDRGVETQYF.

The V gene is TRBV7-9, the J gene TRBJ1-2; the D gene is possibly TRBD1 (5 bases). The CDR3 length is 14 residues. Looked up from germline, CDR1 is SEHNR and CDR2 is FQNEAQ (reference sequence). V shed 2 bases and J shed 7 bases, with 14 bases lying between them. CDR3: CASSLRRDDGGYTF. The DNA for the CDR3 is TGTGCCAGCAGCTTACGAAGGGACGATGGTGGCTACACCTTC.

J is TRBJ2-1 and V is TRBV6-1; TRBD1 is a possible D gene (5 bases). With 2 bases removed from V and 2 bases from J, the gap between germline ends came to 10 bases. CDR3 size: 15 residues. Germline lookup yields CDR1 MNHNS and CDR2 SASEGT. The CDR3 bases are TGTGCCAGCAGTGAACCCGCAGGGCCCTACAATGAGCAGTTCTTC. Translating it yields CASSEPAGPYNEQFF.

The chain carries TRBV29-1 and TRBJ2-2; D ambiguous. There are 11 residues in the CDR3. Trimming took off 6 bases at V and 5 bases at J, with 7 bases between the two ends. From germline, CDR1 is SQVTM and CDR2 ANQGSEA. The CDR3 nucleotides read TGCAGCGTAGGGCGGACCGGGGAGCTGTTTTTT. This encodes CSVGRTGELFF.

This clonotype came up a few times. This sequence joins TRBV6-2 or TRBV6-3 and TRBJ2-3; D is undetermined. Germline lookup yields CDR1 MNHEY and CDR2 SVGEGT. The CDR3 has 13 amino acids. Trimming removed 5 bases from V and 5 bases from J, with 11 bases in between. The CDR3 DNA follows: TGTGCCAGCAGTGTACTGAGTGAAGATACGCAGTATTTT. Protein product: CASSVLSEDTQYF.

The chain links TRBV29-1 to TRBJ2-1, with 8 bases that match TRBD2. Germline-derived CDR1 and CDR2 are SQVTM and ANQGSEA. Unmatched junction bases numbered 8, after V lost 2 bases and J lost 8 bases. There are 14 residues in the CDR3. The CDR3 DNA is TGCAGCGTTGAAAGGAGACTAGCGACCTATGAGCAGTTCTTC. As protein: CSVERRLATYEQFF.

This rearrangement joins TRBV10-3 to TRBJ1-5; no clear D gene. The CDR3 runs 15 residues. Trimming shortened V by 2 bases and J by 0 bases, and 8 bases separated the two germline ends. Germline loops: CDR1 ENHRY, CDR2 SYGVKD. The CDR3 DNA is TGTGCCATCAGTGAGGGGAGGAATAGCAATCAGCCCCAGCATTTT. The encoded protein is CAISEGRNSNQPQHF.

The sample holds a few counts of this clonotype. The chain recombines TRBV9 with TRBJ2-2; 7 bases are shared with TRBD1. Germline V gene sequence: CDR1 SGDLS, CDR2 YYNGEE. J was trimmed by 2 bases and V by 4 bases; bases with no gene match: 11. The CDR3 is made up of 17 amino acids. The CDR3 region has the DNA TGTGCCAGCAGCCCCGAGGGCCAGGGGGATAACACCGGGGAGCTGTTTTTT. This codes for CASSPEGQGDNTGELFF.

At least ten counts were recorded for this clonotype. The rearrangement joins TRBV28 to TRBJ1-3; no reliable D call. Per the germline V gene, CDR1 is MDHEN and CDR2 is SYDVKM. V lost 6 bases to trimming and J lost 4 bases, with 10 bases between them. This CDR3 is 13 amino acids long. CDR3 bases: TGTGCCAGCAGCTTAACGGCGGGAAACACCATATATTTT. This codes for CASSLTAGNTIYF. The full variable domain, with the rest looked up from reference TRBV28 and TRBJ1-3, is DVKVTQSSRYLVKRTGEKVFLECVQDMDHENMFWYRQDPGLGLRLIYFSYDVKMKEKGDIPEGYSVSREKKERFSLILESASTNQTSMYLCASSLTAGNTIYFGEGSWLTVV.

This chain connects TRBV20-1 to TRBJ2-7, with 13 bases aligning to TRBD2. CDR3 length: 16 residues. Germline V gene sequence: CDR1 DFQATT, CDR2 SNEGSKA (reference sequence). Germline trimming cut 4 bases from V and 5 bases from J; bases unmatched to any gene: 11. The CDR3 DNA follows: TGCAGTGCTATTCCCCGGACTAGCGGGAGTATCCACGAGCAGTACTTC. Translated, it gives CSAIPRTSGSIHEQYF.

There are a few counts of this clonotype. The rearrangement links TRBV6-2 or TRBV6-3 to TRBJ1-2; weak D call: TRBD1 (6 bases). The germline V gene encodes CDR1 MNHEY and CDR2 SVGEGT. There are 17 residues in the CDR3. Trimming removed 0 bases from V and 3 bases from J, with 17 bases in between. The CDR3 sequence: CASSYSAGEGDDYGYTF. CDR3 DNA sequence: TGTGCCAGCAGTTACTCGGCAGGTGAGGGGGACGACTATGGCTACACCTTC.

The rearrangement links TRBV20-1 to TRBJ2-3; 8 bases fit TRBD2. Germline V gives CDR1 DFQATT, CDR2 SNEGSKA (reference sequence). Trimming cost V 6 bases and J 6 bases; bases outside gene matches: 8. The CDR3 loop spans 13 amino acids. CDR3 protein: CSAGAGETDTQYF. CDR3 bases: TGCAGTGCCGGAGCGGGAGAAACCGATACGCAGTATTTT.

This clonotype was recorded only once. The chain recombines TRBV12-3 or TRBV12-4 with TRBJ1-1, with 9 bases matching TRBD1. V shed 6 bases, J shed 3 bases, and the junction held 8 bases outside the gene matches. This CDR3 has 15 amino acids. The CDR3 is CASRITGGADTEAFF. CDR3 coding DNA: TGTGCCAGCAGGATAACAGGGGGCGCCGACACTGAAGCTTTCTTT.

Notes on this clonotype: At one end, the junction sequence differs from germline, possibly due to a read error. This chain links TRBV6-5 with TRBJ1-2, with 8 bases aligning to TRBD1. Germline lookup yields CDR1 MNHEY and CDR2 SVGAGI. This CDR3 has 14 residues. The CDR3 protein is CAGSETGELYGYTF. CDR3 bases: TGTGCCGGCAGTGAGACAGGGGAACTATATGGCTACACCTTC.

With regard to this clonotype: The junction differs from germline at one of its ends, possibly a read error. The genes are TRBV12-3 or TRBV12-4 and TRBJ2-1, with no clear D. This CDR3 contains 13 residues. The chain's CDR3 is CASRPEGYETQCF. Here the CDR3 DNA reads TGTGCCAGCAGACCAGAAGGATACGAGACCCAGTGCTTC.

The rearrangement uses TRBV7-9 and TRBJ2-7, with a possible D match to TRBD1 (6 bases). Germline lookup yields CDR1 SEHNR and CDR2 FQNEAQ (reference sequence). The CDR3 extends over 14 amino acids. The V end lost 5 bases, the J end lost 5 bases, and 16 bases lay between the germline ends. The CDR3 region is CASSLRGRGDEQYF. The CDR3 DNA reads as TGTGCCAGCAGCCTCAGGGGTCGGGGAGACGAGCAGTACTTC.

This clonotype appeared a few times. The V gene is TRBV11-1, the J gene TRBJ2-1; 10 nucleotides align to TRBD2. The CDR3 is made up of 20 amino acids. V shed 1 base and J 0 bases; nucleotides not matched to a gene: 12. The germline CDR1 and CDR2 sequences are SGHAT and FQDESV (reference sequence). CDR3 coding DNA: TGTGCCAGCAGCTTAGACGGAGCGGGGGGGCGATACAGCTCCTACAATGAGCAGTTCTTC. It codes for CASSLDGAGGRYSSYNEQFF.

This chain uses TRBV27 with TRBJ2-7; no clear D gene. Trimming cost V 8 bases and J 2 bases, with 13 bases left between them. CDR3 size: 13 residues. In germline, CDR1 is MNHEY, CDR2 SMNVEV (reference sequence). The CDR3 DNA is TGTGCCAGCTCAGTAGGTGAGACCTACGAGCAGTACTTC. Its protein is CASSVGETYEQYF.

This clonotype was observed once. This chain connects TRBV20-1 to TRBJ2-5; the match to TRBD2 covers 11 bases. The J call could be wrong; TRBJ2-1 is a better fit for the DNA end. Looked up from germline, CDR1 is DFQATT and CDR2 is SNEGSKA (reference sequence). The CDR3 has 13 amino acids. For the CDR3, the DNA is TGCAGTGCTACCGAATTAGCGGGAGGGGAGCAGTTCTTC. Translated, it gives CSATELAGGEQFF.

In this sample, this clonotype turned up a few times. The V call is TRBV6-5, the J call TRBJ2-7, with TRBD2 matching 10 bases. Per germline, CDR1 MNHEY and CDR2 SVGAGI. With V trimmed by 2 bases and J by 3 bases, 1 base remained unmatched. This CDR3 contains 14 residues. The CDR3 is CASSYGLAVYEQYF. In nucleotides, the CDR3 is TGTGCCAGCAGTTACGGACTAGCGGTCTACGAGCAGTACTTC.

This clonotype was seen more than once but under ten times. The chain uses TRBV27 and TRBJ1-1, with TRBD1 matching over 9 bases. V shed 10 bases, J shed 14 bases, and the junction held 14 bases outside the gene matches. The length of the CDR3 is 12 residues. Germline V gene lookup returns CDR1 MNHEY and CDR2 SMNVEV (reference sequence). The CDR3 DNA reads as TGTGCCACCAAAAACAGGGGGCAAGAACTGTTCTTT. Translating it yields CATKNRGQELFF.

V and J are TRBV7-8 and TRBJ1-1; 8 bases are shared with TRBD1. CDR1 and CDR2 (germline): SGHVS, FQNEAQ. This CDR3 spans 16 amino acids. V lost 4 bases, J lost 1 base, and 8 bases stayed unmatched. The CDR3 DNA sequence: TGTGCCAGCAGCTCCAGCCCCGGACAGGGGAACACTGAAGCTTTCTTT. This sequence encodes CASSSSPGQGNTEAFF.

Only a few counts were recorded for this clonotype. CDR3 in amino acids: CASSSGLADLKGSSYEQYF. The CDR3 nucleotides are TGTGCCAGCAGCTCCGGACTAGCGGATCTAAAAGGGAGCTCCTACGAGCAGTACTTC. V usage is TRBV28 and J usage is TRBJ2-5, with 10 positions matching TRBD2. The J call may be in error: the DNA end matches TRBJ2-7 better. The CDR3 runs 19 residues. The germline gives CDR1 MDHEN, CDR2 SYDVKM.

As for this clonotype: The junction does not match germline at one end; this may be a read error. V and J are TRBV7-3 and TRBJ2-3; D remains unclear. The CDR3 runs to 13 residues. In germline, CDR1 is SGHTA, CDR2 FQGTGA. The CDR3 region is CASSKDVTDMQYF. CDR3 in DNA: TGTGCCAGCAGCAAAGACGTTACAGATATGCAGTATTTT.

This clonotype was found many times. This chain links TRBV20-1 with TRBJ2-7; no reliable D call. Germline CDR1 reads DFQATT; CDR2 reads SNEGSKA (reference sequence). The CDR3 is 13 amino acids. Trimming pared 2 bases from V and 3 bases from J, leaving 11 bases between. The CDR3 is CSARNRDFYEQYF. Written as DNA, the CDR3 is TGCAGTGCTAGAAATAGGGATTTCTACGAGCAGTACTTC.

This sequence joins TRBV9 and TRBJ2-5; TRBD1 agrees at 7 bases. TRBJ2-1 matches the DNA end more closely, so the J call is doubtful. There are 16 residues in the CDR3. Germline CDR1 reads SGDLS; CDR2 reads YYNGEE. The CDR3 DNA reads as TGTGCCAGCAGCTCCTCAGTACAGGGGAGAATCACTGCGCAGTTCTTC. Protein: CASSSSVQGRITAQFF.

This clonotype was counted only a few times. This chain joins TRBV29-1 and TRBJ1-2, with D possibly matching TRBD1 (5 bases). The CDR3 spans 11 residues. Germline CDR1 and CDR2: SQVTM and ANQGSEA. V was trimmed by 4 bases and J by 4 bases, leaving 7 bases between them. CDR3 sequence reads: CSVATVYGYTF. The CDR3 bases are TGCAGCGTTGCGACAGTCTATGGCTACACCTTC.

This clonotype was observed a few times. The chain links TRBV4-1 to TRBJ2-5; 10 bases agree with TRBD2. Looked up from germline, CDR1 is MGHRA and CDR2 is YSYEKL. The CDR3 totals 15 residues. Unmatched junction bases numbered 5, after V lost 3 bases and J lost 4 bases. The CDR3 here is CASSHWLAGGETQYF. In nucleotides, the CDR3 is TGCGCCAGCAGCCACTGGTTAGCGGGAGGAGAGACCCAGTACTTC.

This clonotype was seen a handful of times. The genes are TRBV18 and TRBJ2-5, with unresolved D. The J call may be wrong; the DNA end is better matched by TRBJ2-1. The germline V gene has CDR1 KGHSH and CDR2 LQKENI. The CDR3 totals 13 residues. CDR3 sequence: CASSPQEWGEQFF. The CDR3 nucleotides are TGTGCCAGCTCACCACAAGAGTGGGGTGAGCAGTTCTTC.